Shown below are 8 T cell receptor beta chains from a single sample sequenced in a study of blood T cell repertoires in COVID-19. Measured with immunoSEQ multiplex PCR; TCRdb has only the in-frame clones, and not every one. The table records more than 45,000 clones, approximately 82% of them present only once. Sequenced material: peripheral blood. The source of these receptors is a human donor in a cohort sampled during active COVID-19.

The chain carries TRBV7-9 and TRBJ1-1, with 8 bases lining up with TRBD1. CDR1 is SEHNR and CDR2 is FQNEAQ in the germline V gene (reference sequence). Losses at the gene ends were 4 bases for V and 7 bases for J; bases not matched to a gene: 11. CDR3 length equals 15 residues. The CDR3 protein is CASSSRQGILGEAFF. The CDR3 region has the DNA TGTGCCAGCAGCTCTCGACAGGGGATCTTGGGTGAAGCTTTCTTT.

V usage is TRBV18 and J usage is TRBJ1-1; D is perhaps TRBD1 (5 bases). CDR1 is KGHSH, CDR2 LQKENI, per germline. The CDR3 loop spans 13 amino acids. Trimming pared 6 bases from V and 1 base from J, leaving 9 bases between. The CDR3 coding sequence is TGTGCCAGCTCGCAGACAGAGAACACTGAAGCTTTCTTT. Protein sequence: CASSQTENTEAFF.

The chain combines TRBV4-3 with TRBJ2-1, with D perhaps TRBD1 (5 bases). The V gene's germline CDR1 is LGHNA and CDR2 YSLEER. V shed 1 base and J shed 7 bases, with 17 bases lying between them. The CDR3 extends over 16 amino acids. In DNA, the CDR3 is TGCGCCAGCAGCCAAGGCACAGCAGGGCTGGGGAATGAGCAGTTCTTC. The encoded protein is CASSQGTAGLGNEQFF.

V gene TRBV19 combines with J gene TRBJ1-2; 7 bases are shared with TRBD1. This CDR3 has 17 residues. The junction had 14 bases not matched to a gene; V was cut back by 4 bases and J by 3 bases. Germline CDR1 LNHDA, CDR2 SQIVND (reference sequence). The CDR3 loop reads CASSRPDGPRGHYGYTF. For the CDR3, the DNA is TGTGCCAGTAGTAGACCGGACGGGCCAAGGGGGCACTATGGCTACACCTTC. The full variable domain, with the rest looked up from reference TRBV19 and TRBJ1-2, is DGGITQSPKYLFRKEGQNVTLSCEQNLNHDAMYWYRQDPGQGLRLIYYSQIVNDFQKGDIAEGYSVSREKKESFPLTVTSAQKNPTAFYLCASSRPDGPRGHYGYTFGSGTRLTVV.

This sequence joins TRBV5-4 and TRBJ1-4; 11 nucleotides align to TRBD1. Germline V CDR1 and CDR2: SGHNT, YYREEE (reference sequence). The CDR3 consists of 16 residues. V shed 4 bases and J 5 bases; nucleotides not matched to a gene: 7. CDR3 bases: TGTGCCAGCAGCCCGGGTCGGGACAGGGGGAATGAAAAACTGTTTTTT. This gives the protein CASSPGRDRGNEKLFF. The whole variable domain, filled in from reference TRBV5-4 and TRBJ1-4, reads ETGVTQSPTHLIKTRGQQVTLRCSSQSGHNTVSWYQQALGQGPQFIFQYYREEENGRGNFPPRFSGLQFPNYSSELNVNALELDDSALYLCASSPGRDRGNEKLFFGSGTQLSVL.

CDR3 region: CASSLGRGNTDTQYF. The CDR3 region has the DNA TGTGCCAGCAGCTTAGGCAGGGGAAACACAGATACGCAGTATTTT. The chain combines TRBV11-2 with TRBJ2-3, with a weak D call TRBD1 (6 bases). The CDR3 spans 15 residues. V lost 1 base and J lost 2, with 10 bases in between. Germline CDR1 is SGHAT and CDR2 is FQNNGV.

This clone was counted only a few times. The genes are TRBV7-9 and TRBJ1-2; weak D call: TRBD1 (6 bases). Germline CDR1 SEHNR, CDR2 FQNEAQ (reference sequence). The CDR3 loop spans 12 amino acids. Trimming stripped 8 bases from V and 7 bases from J, with 14 bases between. DNA of the CDR3: TGTGCCAGCTCATCAGGGGTGTTTGGCTACACCTTC. Translating gives CASSSGVFGYTF.

This sequence joins TRBV3-1 (or the pseudogene TRBV3-2) and TRBJ2-7; 10 bases match TRBD2. Germline lookup yields CDR1 LGHDT and CDR2 YNNKEL (reference sequence). This CDR3 region has 14 residues. After removal of 2 bases from V and 4 bases from J, the junction contained 2 bases not matched to a gene. The CDR3 nucleotides read TGTGCCAGCAGCCAATCTAGCGGGAGTTACGAGCAGTACTTC. It encodes CASSQSSGSYEQYF.